Included here is one TCR beta chain sequence, with context. This clone appeared once. Its cognate antigen has yet to be identified. No much larger clonotype is one base removed from it; base qualities were not supplied. V trim: 5 bases; J trim: 4 bases; unmatched bases: 3. The CDR3 spans 13 residues, from the cysteine through the phenylalanine. Left in the record is the CDR3 DNA by itself, 39 bases read in frame from the first base. Per the germline V gene, MDHEN is the CDR1 and SYDVKM is the CDR2. These data come from a study of cytomegalovirus exposure and HLA in healthy donors (dated by TCRdb to 2015 to 2018). Background on the whole study: The 500 to 800 repertoires of the first cohort and the roughly 120 validation repertoires were produced on the same platform, according to a later analysis. The study combined high-throughput TCR immunosequencing, statistical association of individual TCRs with disease status, and machine learning to predict cytomegalovirus infection status. A separate validation cohort of more than 100 different subjects was used in addition to the roughly 670-subject first cohort. The study aimed to test whether signatures of past pathogen exposure could be identified by cataloging public T cell receptors. The research as a whole found: A later analysis found that TCRs clustered in the first cohort also tended to co-occur in the 110 or so validation repertoires, with more than 90% of cluster scores above 0. A total of around 150 TCR beta chains were listed by the study as associated with cytomegalovirus. In both the original and validation cohorts, the classifier was reported to diagnose cytomegalovirus status with high specificity and sensitivity. In vitro tests confirmed that a few of the cytomegalovirus-associated TCR beta chains recognize cytomegalovirus antigens. While some public TCRs were present in many individuals, most TCR sequences turned up only very rarely across donors. A later analysis had no HLA typing for the validation cohort, so co-occurrence there was scored across all 110 or so repertoires. According to the authors, the approach could potentially be generalized to other disease states and immunological phenotypes.

The method was the immunoSEQ multiplex PCR assay. Per the source publication's procedure: A statistical classification framework was built to diagnose cytomegalovirus status from the catalog of TCR beta chain sequences. TCRdb limited this immuneACCESS table to in-frame rearrangements with V and J called. A share of clones is missing; checked studies link under half to unresolved V genes, and the rest is unexplained. That table supplies the V and J calls and clone size; D and trimming were determined from the DNA. The sample table shows about 160,000 clones, and 80% to 85% are seen once. The top ten clones comprise roughly 10% of the sample. The donors were included in the validation cohort of some 120 subjects, a group kept apart from the roughly 680-subject first cohort.

Sequenced: PBMCs. This TCR derives from a young man in good health and CMV-seropositive. This receptor chain uses TRBV28 and TRBJ1-1; 8 bases in the junction line up with TRBD1. The DNA is TGTGCCAGCAGTGAACAGGGGGGCACTGAAGCTTTCTTT. Its product reads: CASSEQGGTEAFF.